These T cell receptor beta chains were read from a single sample in a study of blood T cell dynamics during melanoma immunotherapy. Sequencing used immunoSEQ multiplex PCR; TCRdb keeps in-frame clones, though not all of them. Found here are about 7,800 clones, 87% of them singletons; the top ten hold 6.3%. The specimen was blood, collected from a patient treated with checkpoint blockade. Receptors originate from a human donor with melanoma. The CDR3 runs from the conserved cysteine through the conserved F or W. The D gene is left open where the match is weak. Some rows have no size entry. The others give once, few or many, or a class for an expanded clone.

v_call: TRBV9; clone_size: NA; d_call: NA; j_call: TRBJ2-5; cdr3_nt: TGTGCCAGCAGCCCAGGGACAAGAAAAGAGACCCAGTACTTC; cdr3_aa: CASSPGTRKETQYF
v_call: TRBV29-1; clone_size: once; d_call: TRBD2; j_call: TRBJ2-7; cdr3_nt: TGCAGCGTTGAAGACGGGACTAGCGGGAGATACGAGCAGTACTTC; cdr3_aa: CSVEDGTSGRYEQYF
v_call: TRBV19; clone_size: NA; d_call: NA; j_call: TRBJ1-1; cdr3_nt: TGTGCCAGTAGTTTAATCGCTGGGGACACCACCGCTTTCTTT; cdr3_aa: CASSLIAGDTTAFF
v_call: TRBV2; clone_size: NA; d_call: TRBD2; j_call: TRBJ2-1; cdr3_nt: TGTGCCAGCAGTGGGTTAGCGGGAGGGCCTGGGGAGCAGTTCTTC; cdr3_aa: CASSGLAGGPGEQFF
v_call: TRBV25-1; clone_size: NA; d_call: TRBD1; j_call: TRBJ2-7; cdr3_nt: TGTGCCAGCAGTGAGAGGGGACAGGGGGACTACGAGCAGTACTTC; cdr3_aa: CASSERGQGDYEQYF
v_call: TRBV6-5; clone_size: NA; d_call: NA; j_call: TRBJ2-2; cdr3_nt: TGTGCCACCACAGGAGACACCGGGGAGCTGTTTTTT; cdr3_aa: CATTGDTGELFF
v_call: TRBV21-1; clone_size: few; d_call: NA; j_call: TRBJ2-7; cdr3_nt: TGTGCCAGCAGCAAAGGGCCCTCCTACGAGCAGTACTTC; cdr3_aa: CASSKGPSYEQYF
v_call: TRBV7-2; clone_size: once; d_call: TRBD2; j_call: TRBJ2-7; cdr3_nt: TGTGCCAGCAGCCGGTCTAGCGGGAGCGCCTACGAGCAGTACTTC; cdr3_aa: CASSRSSGSAYEQYF
v_call: TRBV4-3; clone_size: once; d_call: NA; j_call: TRBJ1-1; cdr3_nt: TGCGCCAGCAGCCGCAACAGAGAAGCTTTCTTT; cdr3_aa: CASSRNREAFF
v_call: TRBV23-1; clone_size: NA; d_call: NA; j_call: TRBJ1-5; cdr3_nt: TGCGCCAGCAACCCAGCGCCTAGCAATCAGCCCCAGCATTTT; cdr3_aa: CASNPAPSNQPQHF
v_call: TRBV4-2; clone_size: NA; d_call: NA; j_call: TRBJ2-1; cdr3_nt: TGTGCCAGCAGCCAAGAGCGCGGGACAGTTAAAAATGAGCAGTTCTTC; cdr3_aa: CASSQERGTVKNEQFF
v_call: TRBV29-1; clone_size: NA; d_call: NA; j_call: TRBJ1-5; cdr3_nt: TGCAGCGTTGAATCCCCAAATCAGCCCCAGCATTTT; cdr3_aa: CSVESPNQPQHF
v_call: TRBV7-9; clone_size: NA; d_call: TRBD1; j_call: TRBJ2-3; cdr3_nt: TGTGCCAGCAGCTTCCCGGGGGACAGGGCTCCAGATACGCAGTATTTT; cdr3_aa: CASSFPGDRAPDTQYF
v_call: TRBV9; clone_size: NA; d_call: NA; j_call: TRBJ2-1; cdr3_nt: TGTGCCAGCAGCGTAGGCGGCAGGGCAGGTGAGCAGTTCTTC; cdr3_aa: CASSVGGRAGEQFF
v_call: TRBV10-3; clone_size: NA; d_call: NA; j_call: TRBJ2-5; cdr3_nt: TGTGCCATCAGCTCCCAAGAGACCCAGTACTTC; cdr3_aa: CAISSQETQYF
v_call: TRBV18; clone_size: NA; d_call: TRBD1; j_call: TRBJ1-5; cdr3_nt: TGTGCCAGCTCCACGGACAGGGATCAGCCCCAGCATTTT; cdr3_aa: CASSTDRDQPQHF
v_call: TRBV5-5; clone_size: NA; d_call: TRBD1; j_call: TRBJ1-2; cdr3_nt: TGTGCCAGCAGCCCCGTCCCGGGACAGGGGGCGTATGGCTACACCTTC; cdr3_aa: CASSPVPGQGAYGYTF
v_call: TRBV5-1; clone_size: NA; d_call: TRBD2; j_call: TRBJ2-1; cdr3_nt: TGCGCCAGCAGCTTGGCGTCTAGCGGGAGGGACAATGAGCAGTTCTTC; cdr3_aa: CASSLASSGRDNEQFF
v_call: TRBV5-8; clone_size: once; d_call: NA; j_call: TRBJ2-7; cdr3_nt: TGTGCCAGCAGCTTGGCCGGGGGACAGAGCTCCTACGAGCAGTACTTC; cdr3_aa: CASSLAGGQSSYEQYF
v_call: TRBV27; clone_size: once; d_call: TRBD1; j_call: TRBJ2-3; cdr3_nt: TGTGCCAGCAGTTTCTCACAGGGGGTGGGGACAGATACGCAGTATTTT; cdr3_aa: CASSFSQGVGTDTQYF
v_call: TRBV6-6; clone_size: NA; d_call: NA; j_call: TRBJ2-5; cdr3_nt: TGTGCCAGCAGTTACTCCGAGGGGACCCAGTACTTC; cdr3_aa: CASSYSEGTQYF
v_call: TRBV10-3; clone_size: NA; d_call: NA; j_call: TRBJ1-2; cdr3_nt: TGTGCCATCACTGAAGCGGGACATCGCTACACCTTC; cdr3_aa: CAITEAGHRYTF
v_call: TRBV19; clone_size: NA; d_call: NA; j_call: TRBJ2-3; cdr3_nt: TGTGCCAGTAGTCTCGATTTAGATACGCAGTATTTT; cdr3_aa: CASSLDLDTQYF
v_call: TRBV19; clone_size: NA; d_call: NA; j_call: TRBJ2-1; cdr3_nt: TGTGCCAGTAGTTTCCTTGTGTCTGCTAGCTACAATGAGCAGTTCTTC; cdr3_aa: CASSFLVSASYNEQFF
v_call: TRBV7-2; clone_size: NA; d_call: TRBD1; j_call: TRBJ2-7; cdr3_nt: TGTGCCAGCAGCTCAGGACAGGGGAAATCCTACGAGCAGTACTTC; cdr3_aa: CASSSGQGKSYEQYF
v_call: TRBV16; clone_size: once; d_call: NA; j_call: TRBJ2-1; cdr3_nt: TGTGCCAGCAGCCAATTGAGGTCAGGCGAGAGCTCCTACAATGAGCAGTTCTTC; cdr3_aa: CASSQLRSGESSYNEQFF
v_call: TRBV19; clone_size: few; d_call: NA; j_call: TRBJ2-1; cdr3_nt: TGTGCCAGCTATGATCGAGGCGGGGAGCAGTTCTTC; cdr3_aa: CASYDRGGEQFF